Shown below are 14 T cell receptor beta chains from a single sample sequenced in a study of T cell responses to AZD1222 COVID-19 vaccine. The data were produced by immunoSEQ multiplex PCR, yet TCRdb's version contains in-frame clones alone and is incomplete. The table lists roughly 50,000 clones, about 89% of them singletons, with around 2% in the top ten. The material was peripheral blood, obtained on day 0 of AZD1222 vaccination. The receptors come from an adult in good health.

V usage is TRBV6-5 and J usage is TRBJ1-2; possibly TRBD1 for D (5 bases). V lost 4 bases to trimming and J lost 8 bases, with 20 bases between them. Per germline, CDR1 MNHEY and CDR2 SVGAGI. The CDR3 totals 15 residues. This chain's CDR3 is CASSSADWQGWGYTF. DNA for the CDR3: TGTGCCAGCAGTTCCGCGGATTGGCAGGGATGGGGCTACACCTTC.

The chain uses TRBV28 and TRBJ1-2; D uncertain. The CDR3 has 11 amino acids. V dropped 10 bases and J dropped 3 bases, with 9 bases sitting between them. The germline V gene encodes CDR1 MDHEN and CDR2 SYDVKM. CDR3 protein: CATTNHYGYTF. The CDR3 region has the DNA TGTGCCACGACCAATCACTATGGCTACACCTTC.

The chain has TRBV6-5 and TRBJ2-1; D not certain. Germline assignment: CDR1 MNHEY and CDR2 SVGAGI. The CDR3 sequence is 14 residues long. Trimming left V 0 bases short and J 8 bases short, with 11 bases between. The CDR3 DNA follows: TGTGCCAGCAGTTACTCCCTAGTAATCGATGAGCAGTTCTTC. Translation gives CASSYSLVIDEQFF.

The rearrangement joins TRBV6-5 to TRBJ1-2, with D unresolved. Trimming took off 6 bases at V and 4 bases at J, with 12 bases between the two ends. This CDR3 has 13 residues. CDR1 is MNHEY and CDR2 is SVGAGI in the germline V gene. This chain's CDR3 is CASRGGGSYGYTF. CDR3 bases: TGTGCCAGCAGGGGAGGAGGGAGCTATGGCTACACCTTC.

CDR3 sequence (DNA): TGTGCCAGCAGCCAAGATGCGGAGGGGACCCCGCTAAGCTCTGGGGCCAACGTCCTGACTTTC. It translates to CASSQDAEGTPLSSGANVLTF. V gene TRBV3-1 (or the pseudogene TRBV3-2) combines with J gene TRBJ2-6; D is possibly TRBD2 (6 bases). The V gene lost 0 bases and the J gene lost 0 bases, with 21 bases spanning the gap. The CDR3 has 21 amino acids. Germline V gene data show CDR1 as LGHDT and CDR2 as YNNKEL (reference sequence).

This chain joins TRBV5-5 and TRBJ1-2; no clear D. CDR3 length: 15 amino acids. The germline V and J ends were trimmed by 0 bases and 1 base, with 10 bases remaining between them. Germline lookup yields CDR1 SGHKS and CDR2 YYEKEE (reference sequence). The DNA of the CDR3 is TGTGCCAGCAGCTTGGATCTAGGGTATAACTATGGCTACACCTTC. Translating it yields CASSLDLGYNYGYTF. Full variable domain (missing parts from reference TRBV5-5 and TRBJ1-2): DAGVTQSPTHLIKTRGQQVTLRCSPISGHKSVSWYQQVLGQGPQFIFQYYEKEERGRGNFPDRFSARQFPNYSSELNVNALLLGDSALYLCASSLDLGYNYGYTFGSGTRLTVV.

The chain couples TRBV5-4 to TRBJ1-3, with D perhaps TRBD1 (5 bases). V was cut by 0 bases and J by 0 bases, with 10 bases left in between. CDR3 size: 16 residues. CDR1 and CDR2 from the germline V gene are SGHNT and YYREEE (reference sequence). CDR3 sequence: CASSLAGLPSGNTIYF. The CDR3 coding sequence is TGTGCCAGCAGCTTGGCGGGGCTACCCTCTGGAAACACCATATATTTT.

V is TRBV9 and J is TRBJ2-2; TRBD1 is a possible D gene (5 bases). CDR3 length: 15 amino acids. Trimming shortened V by 0 bases and J by 0 bases, and 6 bases separated the two germline ends. Germline V gives CDR1 SGDLS, CDR2 YYNGEE. The CDR3 spells CASSVAGSNTGELFF. Here the CDR3 DNA reads TGTGCCAGCAGCGTAGCAGGGTCGAACACCGGGGAGCTGTTTTTT. The full variable domain, rest sourced from reference TRBV9 and TRBJ2-2, is DSGVTQTPKHLITATGQRVTLRCSPRSGDLSVYWYQQSLDQGLQFLIQYYNGEERAKGNILERFSAQQFPDLHSELNLSSLELGDSALYFCASSVAGSNTGELFFGEGSRLTVL.

The gene calls are TRBV7-6 and TRBJ2-1; 7 bases agree with TRBD2. CDR3 length equals 15 residues. Germline V gene sequence: CDR1 SGHVS, CDR2 FNYEAQ. V was pared by 3 bases and J by 0 bases, with 2 bases of the junction left unmatched. The CDR3 here is CASSFERDSYNEQFF. CDR3 nucleotides: TGTGCCAGCAGCTTCGAGCGGGACTCCTACAATGAGCAGTTCTTC.

The CDR3 loop reads CASSPTVAAGSYTF. The CDR3 nucleotides are TGTGCCAGCAGCCCCACCGTCGCAGCCGGGAGCTACACCTTC. The chain joins TRBV3-1 (or the pseudogene TRBV3-2) to TRBJ1-2; D is uncertain. Germline CDR1 and CDR2: LGHDT and YNNKEL (reference sequence). V lost 4 bases and J 9 bases, leaving 18 bases between the germline ends. The CDR3 length is 14 residues.

This sequence joins TRBV3-1 (or the pseudogene TRBV3-2) and TRBJ2-7; D unresolved. This CDR3 has 13 amino acids. Trimming stripped 3 bases from V and 4 bases from J, with 10 bases between. Germline V CDR1 and CDR2: LGHDT, YNNKEL (reference sequence). DNA of the CDR3: TGTGCCAGCAGCCAGGCTCCCAGGTACGAGCAGTACTTC. Residues: CASSQAPRYEQYF.

The gene calls are TRBV12-3 or TRBV12-4 and TRBJ1-6; D call uncertain. The CDR3 has 12 residues. With 9 bases removed from V and 7 bases from J, the gap between germline ends came to 10 bases. The CDR3 reads CASQNGNSPLHF. DNA of the CDR3: TGTGCCAGTCAGAACGGCAATTCACCCCTCCACTTT.

The V gene is TRBV21-1, the J gene TRBJ2-7; the D segment call TRBD2 is taken from the table without a DNA check. TRBV21-1 is a recognized pseudogene. This CDR3 is 14 amino acids long. This chain's CDR3 is CASSKRGRVYEQYF. As DNA, the CDR3 is TGTGCCAGCAGCAAACGCGGGAGAGTCTACGAGCAGTACTTC.

CDR3 sequence: CASSLIGSPGQTYNEQFF. Written as DNA, the CDR3 is TGTGCCAGCAGCTTAATTGGTAGTCCGGGACAGACCTACAATGAGCAGTTCTTC. The genes are TRBV7-3 and TRBJ2-1; the match to TRBD1 covers 7 bases. The germline gives CDR1 SGHTA, CDR2 FQGTGA. There are 18 residues in the CDR3. With 1 base clipped from V and 2 bases from J, the junction kept 11 bases outside the gene matches.